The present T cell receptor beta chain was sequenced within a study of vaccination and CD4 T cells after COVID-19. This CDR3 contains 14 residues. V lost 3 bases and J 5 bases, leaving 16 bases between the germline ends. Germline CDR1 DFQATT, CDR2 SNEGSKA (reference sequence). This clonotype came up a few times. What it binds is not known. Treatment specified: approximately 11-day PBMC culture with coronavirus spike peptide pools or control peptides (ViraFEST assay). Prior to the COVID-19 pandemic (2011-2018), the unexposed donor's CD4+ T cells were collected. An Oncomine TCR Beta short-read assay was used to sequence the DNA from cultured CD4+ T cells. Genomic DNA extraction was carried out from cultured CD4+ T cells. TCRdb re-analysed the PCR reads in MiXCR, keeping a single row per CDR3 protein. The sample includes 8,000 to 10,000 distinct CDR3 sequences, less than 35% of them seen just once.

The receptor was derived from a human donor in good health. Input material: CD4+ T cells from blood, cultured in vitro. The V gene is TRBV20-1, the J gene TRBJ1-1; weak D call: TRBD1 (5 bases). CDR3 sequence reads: CSASRDQSGTEAFF. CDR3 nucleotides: TGCAGTGCTAGCCGGGACCAATCGGGGACTGAAGCTTTCTTT.